The 25 T cell receptor beta chains below all came from one sample that was sequenced in a study of T cell responses to AZD1222 COVID-19 vaccine. Libraries were prepared by immunoSEQ multiplex PCR; TCRdb keeps only in-frame clonotypes and omits some of them. The sample yields approximately 150,000 clones, around 90% seen once. Sequences were derived from peripheral blood, sampled on day 0 of AZD1222 vaccination. All receptors come from an adult in good health.

Only one count was recorded for this clone. The genes are TRBV5-5 and TRBJ2-7; weak D call: TRBD1 (6 bases). Germline loops: CDR1 SGHKS, CDR2 YYEKEE (reference sequence). This CDR3 is built from 15 residues. Trimming removed 4 bases from V and 0 bases from J, with 14 bases in between. CDR3 in amino acids: CASSRDTGISYEQYF. The CDR3 DNA reads TGTGCCAGCAGCCGCGACACAGGGATCTCCTACGAGCAGTACTTC.

The genes are TRBV9 and TRBJ1-5; no definite D call. The V gene lost 10 bases and the J gene lost 0 bases, with 20 bases spanning the gap. The V gene's germline CDR1 is SGDLS and CDR2 YYNGEE. The CDR3 contains 16 residues. Written as DNA, the CDR3 is TGTGCCGGGCTATGGCCGAATCCTTATAGCAATCAGCCCCAGCATTTT. Protein sequence: CAGLWPNPYSNQPQHF.

This CDR3 reads CASRFGARPYNEQFF. CDR3 DNA sequence: TGTGCCAGCAGATTCGGAGCGAGGCCCTACAATGAGCAGTTCTTC. The chain couples TRBV13 to TRBJ2-1; no firm D call. Deletions cut 6 bases from V and 2 bases from J, with 14 bases between. Germline loops: CDR1 PRHDT, CDR2 FYEKMQ (reference sequence). This CDR3 has 15 residues. Combining the CDR3 with reference TRBV13 and TRBJ2-1 gives the whole variable domain AAGVIQSPRHLIKEKRETATLKCYPIPRHDTVYWYQQGPGQDPQFLISFYEKMQSDKGSIPDRFSAQQFSDYHSELNMSSLELGDSALYFCASRFGARPYNEQFFGPGTRLTVL.

The genes are TRBV4-1 and TRBJ2-2; the D is unclear. Trimming shortened V by 4 bases and J by 7 bases, and 13 bases separated the two germline ends. CDR1 MGHRA and CDR2 YSYEKL come from the germline V gene. This CDR3 is built from 14 residues. This CDR3 reads CASSPPLKGGELFF. The CDR3 region has the DNA TGCGCCAGCAGCCCTCCGTTGAAGGGCGGGGAGCTGTTTTTT.

The chain carries TRBV4-2 and TRBJ2-3; D is uncertain. V lost 2 bases, J lost 2 bases, and 11 bases lay in between. The CDR3 has 15 amino acids. Germline V gene data show CDR1 as LGHNA and CDR2 as YNFKEQ. The CDR3 coding sequence is TGTGCCAGCAGCCAACGACTCGTCTACACAGATACGCAGTATTTT. Amino acids: CASSQRLVYTDTQYF.

This chain joins TRBV28 and TRBJ1-1; D gene ambiguous. Germline CDR1 and CDR2: MDHEN and SYDVKM. Trimming removed 5 bases from V and 5 bases from J, with 18 bases in between. The CDR3 is 15 amino acids. CDR3 amino acids: CASSIPSDRVTEAFF. In nucleotides, the CDR3 is TGTGCCAGCAGTATCCCGTCGGATAGGGTAACTGAAGCTTTCTTT.

The chain combines TRBV25-1 with TRBJ2-1; 8 bases are shared with TRBD1. Germline V lookup: CDR1 MGHDK, CDR2 SYGVNS. This CDR3 has 17 amino acids. The J segment lost 0 bases and the V segment lost 1 base, leaving 5 bases of the junction unmatched. CDR3 DNA: TGTGCCAGCAGTGAATGGGACAGGATTAGCTCCTACAATGAGCAGTTCTTC. Protein product: CASSEWDRISSYNEQFF.

The V call is TRBV5-1, the J call TRBJ1-2, with TRBD1 as a possible D gene (5 bases). V lost 4 bases to trimming and J lost 4 bases, with 14 bases between them. Germline V CDR1 and CDR2: SGHRS, YFSETQ. The CDR3 covers 14 residues. CDR3 residues: CASSLEQASYGYTF. The DNA for the CDR3 is TGCGCCAGCAGCCTAGAACAGGCCTCCTATGGCTACACCTTC. Looking up the rest from reference TRBV5-1 and TRBJ1-2 gives the full variable domain: KAGVTQTPRYLIKTRGQQVTLSCSPISGHRSVSWYQQTPGQGLQFLFEYFSETQRNKGNFPGRFSGRQFSNSRSEMNVSTLELGDSALYLCASSLEQASYGYTFGSGTRLTVV.

The chain uses TRBV2 and TRBJ2-5, with 9 bases matching TRBD2. Germline V gives CDR1 SNHLY, CDR2 FYNNEI. The V segment lost 8 bases and the J segment 1 base; nucleotides outside the gene matches: 17. The CDR3 totals 18 residues. CDR3 in DNA: TGTGCCAGCTCTCGGGCGAGAGCTAGCGGGGCTTTCCAAGAGACCCAGTACTTC. Translation: CASSRARASGAFQETQYF.

The chain combines TRBV14 with TRBJ2-7; D gene ambiguous. Trimming cost V 2 bases and J 3 bases, with 11 bases left between them. The CDR3 has 14 residues. Germline V gene lookup returns CDR1 SGHDN and CDR2 FVKESK. DNA of the CDR3: TGTGCCAGCAGCCAACCCCTCCAAGACTACGAGCAGTACTTC. Translation gives CASSQPLQDYEQYF.

The chain recombines TRBV30 with TRBJ1-1; possibly TRBD1 for D (6 bases). The ends were cut back, 0 bases at V and 4 bases at J, with 15 bases in the middle. This CDR3 spans 15 amino acids. Germline CDR1 GTSNPN, CDR2 SVGIG (reference sequence). In nucleotides, the CDR3 is TGTGCCTGGAGTGTACAGGGCTGGAAGGGCACTGAAGCTTTCTTT. The encoded protein is CAWSVQGWKGTEAFF.

The rearrangement joins TRBV28 to TRBJ2-5, with a tentative D call TRBD1 (7 bases). The CDR3 length is 15 residues. The V and J ends lost 6 bases and 5 bases respectively, with 19 bases between them. Germline V gene lookup returns CDR1 MDHEN and CDR2 SYDVKM. The CDR3 bases are TGTGCCAGCAGGGGACAGTACGCAGGGGGGGAGACCCAGTACTTC. Translation: CASRGQYAGGETQYF.

The chain links TRBV5-1 to TRBJ1-2, with D unclear. V was clipped by 0 bases and J by 8 bases, with 11 bases between them. The CDR3 consists of 13 residues. CDR1 is SGHRS and CDR2 is YFSETQ in the germline V gene. The chain's CDR3 is CASSLGMSAGYTF. CDR3 bases: TGCGCCAGCAGCTTGGGCATGAGTGCGGGCTACACCTTC. Full variable domain (missing parts from reference TRBV5-1 and TRBJ1-2): KAGVTQTPRYLIKTRGQQVTLSCSPISGHRSVSWYQQTPGQGLQFLFEYFSETQRNKGNFPGRFSGRQFSNSRSEMNVSTLELGDSALYLCASSLGMSAGYTFGSGTRLTVV.

The table lists this clone with a few counts. The chain links TRBV25-1 to TRBJ1-1, with D perhaps TRBD1 (6 bases). Trimming took 6 bases from V and 1 from J, leaving 12 bases between them. The CDR3 length is 14 residues. Germline-derived CDR1 and CDR2 are MGHDK and SYGVNS. The CDR3 here is CASSPPRGNTEAFF. The CDR3 DNA reads as TGTGCCAGCAGCCCTCCCAGGGGGAACACTGAAGCTTTCTTT.

The chain couples TRBV9 to TRBJ2-1, with a weak D call TRBD2 (6 bases). This CDR3 comprises 15 residues. Germline V lookup: CDR1 SGDLS, CDR2 YYNGEE. V lost 2 bases and J lost 2, with 11 bases in between. CDR3 DNA sequence: TGTGCCAGCAGCGTCCGGGACTCCCCCTACAATGAGCAGTTCTTC. It codes for CASSVRDSPYNEQFF.

The chain couples TRBV7-3 to TRBJ2-7; no clear D. This CDR3 is 13 amino acids long. The V end lost 1 base, the J end lost 9 bases, and 13 bases lay between the germline ends. Germline CDR1 SGHTA, CDR2 FQGTGA. CDR3 coding DNA: TGTGCCAGCAGCTTAAGTGTTAATTCGGCGCAGTACTTC. Protein sequence: CASSLSVNSAQYF. Full variable domain (missing parts from reference TRBV7-3 and TRBJ2-7): GAGVSQTPSNKVTEKGKYVELRCDPISGHTALYWYRQSLGQGPEFLIYFQGTGAADDSGLPNDRFFAVRPEGSVSTLKIQRTERGDSAVYLCASSLSVNSAQYFGPGTRLTVT.

The chain employs TRBV5-4 and TRBJ2-3; 8 nucleotides line up with TRBD2. The junction had 10 bases not matched to a gene; V was cut back by 4 bases and J by 0 bases. The CDR3 is made up of 17 amino acids. Germline V gene sequence: CDR1 SGHNT, CDR2 YYREEE (reference sequence). As DNA, the CDR3 is TGTGCCAGCAGCCCGGTGGGCGGGAGGACAAGCACAGATACGCAGTATTTT. This translates into CASSPVGGRTSTDTQYF.

The chain joins TRBV10-3 to TRBJ1-2; maybe TRBD1 (5 bases). Germline V gene data show CDR1 as ENHRY and CDR2 as SYGVKD. The CDR3 loop spans 15 amino acids. V was clipped by 7 bases and J by 0 bases, with 15 bases between them. The CDR3 here is CAITPGDRANYGYTF. The CDR3 DNA is TGTGCCATCACCCCGGGGGACCGAGCTAACTATGGCTACACCTTC.

In this sample, this clone turned up once. The chain recombines TRBV2 with TRBJ2-1, with TRBD1 identical over 7 bases. This CDR3 is built from 16 residues. Germline loops: CDR1 SNHLY, CDR2 FYNNEI. With V trimmed by 6 bases and J by 0 bases, 8 bases remained unmatched. DNA of the CDR3: TGTGCCAGCAGACAAGGGGGCCCTAGCTCCTACAATGAGCAGTTCTTC. The encoded protein is CASRQGGPSSYNEQFF.

This clone was counted a few times. The chain joins TRBV12-5 to TRBJ2-1, with TRBD1 matching 8 bases. From germline, CDR1 is LGHNT and CDR2 FRNRAP. CDR3 length equals 19 residues. The V and J ends lost 0 bases and 0 bases, in that order; junction bases with no gene match: 10. CDR3 protein: CASGLVQGGPRSSYNEQFF. Written as DNA, the CDR3 is TGTGCTAGTGGTTTGGTACAGGGGGGACCTCGGAGCTCCTACAATGAGCAGTTCTTC.

The rearrangement uses TRBV3-1 (or the pseudogene TRBV3-2) and TRBJ2-1; D not resolved. Germline CDR1 reads LGHDT; CDR2 reads YNNKEL (reference sequence). This CDR3 is built from 13 residues. V was shortened by 1 base and J by 6 bases, with 7 bases between the two germline ends. CDR3 nucleotide sequence: TGTGCCAGCAGCCAAGTTCGCGGCAATGAGCAGTTCTTC. This translates into CASSQVRGNEQFF.

A note on this clone: Other nucleotide sequences from this sample produce the same CDR3. The CDR3 loop is CASSLGSQETQYF. CDR3 bases: TGCGCCAGCAGCTTGGGGAGCCAAGAGACCCAGTACTTC. The chain uses TRBV5-1 and TRBJ2-5, with D unclear. V gave up 0 bases and J gave up 1 base, with 4 bases separating them. The CDR3 covers 13 residues. CDR1 and CDR2 from the germline V gene are SGHRS and YFSETQ.

This clone appeared once. CDR3 loop: CATSTKRRGNSPLHF. The CDR3 nucleotides are TGTGCCACCAGCACCAAACGGAGGGGGAATTCACCCCTCCACTTT. This chain connects TRBV15 to TRBJ1-6; tentative D call: TRBD1 (6 bases). Germline V gene data show CDR1 as LNHNV and CDR2 as YYDKDF (reference sequence). V was clipped by 4 bases and J by 7 bases, with 14 bases between them. CDR3 size: 15 residues. Using reference TRBV15 and TRBJ1-6 for the parts outside the CDR3, the full variable domain is DAMVIQNPRYQVTQFGKPVTLSCSQTLNHNVMYWYQQKSSQAPKLLFHYYDKDFNNEADTPDNFQSRRPNTSFCFLDIRSPGLGDTAMYLCATSTKRRGNSPLHFGNGTRLTVT.

This clone is a singleton in its sample. The chain joins TRBV11-2 to TRBJ2-1; D gene unclear. The germline V gene encodes CDR1 SGHAT and CDR2 FQNNGV. Trimming cost V 0 bases and J 10 bases, with 10 bases left between them. The CDR3 has 13 residues. CDR3 in DNA: TGTGCCAGCAGCTTAGATTTAGAGGCCGAGCAGTTCTTC. This codes for CASSLDLEAEQFF.

The chain is built from TRBV13 and TRBJ2-1; 10 bases line up with TRBD2. The CDR3 runs 16 residues. The junction had 8 bases not matched to a gene; V was cut back by 1 base and J by 8 bases. Germline CDR1 reads PRHDT; CDR2 reads FYEKMQ (reference sequence). The CDR3 nucleotides read TGTGCCAGCAGCTTAGATAGGCTAGCGGGAGACTATGAGCAGTTCTTC. Translation: CASSLDRLAGDYEQFF. Complete variable domain (other parts from reference TRBV13 and TRBJ2-1): AAGVIQSPRHLIKEKRETATLKCYPIPRHDTVYWYQQGPGQDPQFLISFYEKMQSDKGSIPDRFSAQQFSDYHSELNMSSLELGDSALYFCASSLDRLAGDYEQFFGPGTRLTVL.